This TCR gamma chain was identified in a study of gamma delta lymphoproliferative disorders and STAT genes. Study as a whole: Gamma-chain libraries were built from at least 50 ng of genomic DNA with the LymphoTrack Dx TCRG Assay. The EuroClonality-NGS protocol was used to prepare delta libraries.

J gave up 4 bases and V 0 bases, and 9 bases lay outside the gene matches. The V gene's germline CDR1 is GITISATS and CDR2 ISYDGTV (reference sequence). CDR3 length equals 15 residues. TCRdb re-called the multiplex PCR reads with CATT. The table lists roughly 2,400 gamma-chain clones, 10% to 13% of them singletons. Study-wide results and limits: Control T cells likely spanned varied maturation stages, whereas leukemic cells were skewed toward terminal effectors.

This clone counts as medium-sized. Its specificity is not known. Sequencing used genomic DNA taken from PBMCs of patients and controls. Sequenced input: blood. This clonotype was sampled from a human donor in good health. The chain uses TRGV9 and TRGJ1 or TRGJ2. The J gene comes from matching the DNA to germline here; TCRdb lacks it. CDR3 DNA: TGTGCCTTGTGGGAGGTGCGCCTAGGATATTATAAGAAACTCTTT. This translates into CALWEVRLGYYKKLF.